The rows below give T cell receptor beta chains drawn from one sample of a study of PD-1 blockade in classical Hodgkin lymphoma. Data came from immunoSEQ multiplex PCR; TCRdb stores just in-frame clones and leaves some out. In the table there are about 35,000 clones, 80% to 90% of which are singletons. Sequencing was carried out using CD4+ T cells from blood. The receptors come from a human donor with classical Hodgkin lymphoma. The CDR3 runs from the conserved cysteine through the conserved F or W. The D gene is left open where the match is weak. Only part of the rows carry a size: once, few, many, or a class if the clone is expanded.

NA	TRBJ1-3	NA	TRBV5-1	TGCGCCAGCAGCGGGGGGATCGGAAACACCATATATTTT	CASSGGIGNTIYF
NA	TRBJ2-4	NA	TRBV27	TGTGCCAGCAGTCTACCACAGGTAATAGCCAAAAACATTCAGTACTTC	CASSLPQVIAKNIQYF
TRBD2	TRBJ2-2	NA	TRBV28	TGTGCCAGCAGATATAGCGGGGGGAACACCGGGGAGCTGTTTTTT	CASRYSGGNTGELFF
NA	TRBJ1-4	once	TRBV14	TGTGCCAGCAGCGGGGGACCTAATGAAAAACTGTTTTTT	CASSGGPNEKLFF
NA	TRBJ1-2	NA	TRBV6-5	TGTGCCAGCAGTCGAGACAAAGGCTACACCTTC	CASSRDKGYTF
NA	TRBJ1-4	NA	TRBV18	TGTGCCAGCTCACCACCCCCGAGCTCAACTAATGAAAAACTGTTTTTT	CASSPPPSSTNEKLFF
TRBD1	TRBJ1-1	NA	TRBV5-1	TGCGCCAGCAGCTTGGGGGGAGCGACAGGGGCGAACACTGAAGCTTTCTTT	CASSLGGATGANTEAFF
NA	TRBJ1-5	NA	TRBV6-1	TGTGCCAGCAGTGAAGCGGTCCCTCAGCCCCAGCATTTT	CASSEAVPQPQHF
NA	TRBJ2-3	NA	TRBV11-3	TGTGCCAGCAGCTCGGGACAGACTAGCCTAGATACGCAGTATTTT	CASSSGQTSLDTQYF
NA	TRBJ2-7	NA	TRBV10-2	TGCGCCAGCAACCTCCTAGGTTCGGGCGAGCAGTACTTC	CASNLLGSGEQYF